Listed below are T cell receptor beta chains from one sample, sequenced in a study. TCRdb re-called the 5' RACE reads through MiXCR, storing one row per CDR3 protein. The sample records tens of thousands of distinct CDR3 sequences, about 28% being singletons. Material for sequencing was tumor-infiltrating memory CD4+ T cells sorted from the breast tumor. Source of these receptors: a female donor with breast cancer. CDR3s include the opening cysteine and the closing phenylalanine or tryptophan.

V gene	J gene	CDR3 protein
TRBV2	TRBJ1-1	CASSELGVTEAFF
TRBV6-5	TRBJ2-3	CASSYSREGGDTQYF
TRBV11-2	TRBJ2-5	CASSPQETQYF
TRBV28	TRBJ2-7	CASRGSGKYEQYF
TRBV7-8	TRBJ2-5	CASSPSPGHQETQYF
TRBV7-3	TRBJ2-2	CASTPRTGTGELFF
TRBV7-3	TRBJ1-5	CASSSDRAAHQPQRF
TRBV5-6	TRBJ1-4	CASSAQGRTNEKLFF
TRBV7-2	TRBJ2-5	CASSGGGIQETQDF
TRBV7-9	TRBJ2-6	CAKSGTDNSGANVLTF
TRBV19	TRBJ2-7	CASSGSLSSYEQYF
TRBV28	TRBJ2-7	CASSLDRASYEQYF